A selection of T cell receptor beta chains follows, all from one sample in a study of Graves' ophthalmopathy and Graves' hyperthyroidism. MiXCR, applied by TCRdb to the multiplex PCR reads, yields one record per CDR3 protein. The sample lists 200,000 to 250,000 distinct CDR3 sequences; roughly 21% were seen once. The source material was peripheral blood. The receptors stem from a woman in her forties or fifties with Graves' ophthalmopathy. The conserved cysteine and the conserved F or W are not part of the CDR3 here. D genes are given only for firm matches. Size is omitted from some rows. Given values are once, few, many or a class for expanded clones.

>TRBV6-5|TRBD1|TRBJ2-5|many
ASTLTGGVKTQY
>TRBV30|TRBD1|TRBJ1-5|many
AWAGTGDQPQH
>TRBV12-3/TRBV12-4|.|TRBJ1-5|many
ASLPEGSSNQPQH
>TRBV5-1|.|TRBJ2-7|few
ASAPPDKSYEQY
>TRBV7-8|TRBD1|TRBJ2-2|many
ASSLLQGGTGELF
>TRBV20-1|TRBD2|TRBJ2-7|many
SARSGRAERGEQY
>TRBV10-3|TRBD1|TRBJ1-2|many
AISDPGQPSNYGYT
>TRBV12-3/TRBV12-4|.|TRBJ1-1|few
ASSDRRGVGEAF
>TRBV14|.|TRBJ1-3|.
ASSLGRGFGNTIY
>TRBV29-1|.|TRBJ1-1|many
SVEENTEAF
>TRBV28|.|TRBJ1-3|many
ASSPRQVLWGNTIY
>TRBV18|TRBD2|TRBJ2-7|.
ASSPTSGRTTTMEQY
>TRBV5-1|.|TRBJ1-1|many
ASSLDRDVNTEAF
>TRBV6-1|.|TRBJ2-2|few
ASSSLNTGELF
>TRBV3-1|.|TRBJ2-5|many
ASSQDYRPETQY
>TRBV6-2/TRBV6-3|.|TRBJ2-2|.
ASWPRTVTNTGELF
>TRBV7-8|TRBD2|TRBJ2-7|many
ASSLRASGSSYEQY